A selection of T cell receptor beta chains follows, all from one sample in a study of shared clonotypes between healthy human individuals. Generated by immunoSEQ multiplex PCR, the TCRdb table keeps only in-frame clones and is missing some. Seen here are about 2.3 million clones, approximately 90% observed once, and the top ten hold 0.37%. Sample: naive CD4+ T cells from PBMCs. The receptors come from a man between 18 and 29 years old in good health. Some clones in this sample may be carry-over from other donors' samples. Both conserved end residues are part of each CDR3. Each record gives: CDR3 length, V gene, J gene, D gene, clone size, CDR3 DNA, CDR3 protein. The D gene is left open where the match is weak. Part of the rows lack a size; the others show once, few, many or a class for expanded clones.

cdr3_length: 15
v_call: TRBV7-3
j_call: TRBJ2-1
d_call: .
clone_size: .
cdr3_nt: TGTGCCAGCAGTTTCGACAGGAGCTCCTACAATGAGCAGTTCTTC
cdr3_aa: CASSFDRSSYNEQFF

cdr3_length: 13
v_call: TRBV6-5
j_call: TRBJ2-7
d_call: .
clone_size: .
cdr3_nt: TGTGCCAGCAGGTACAGGGACTCCGGCGAGCAGTACTTC
cdr3_aa: CASRYRDSGEQYF

cdr3_length: 19
v_call: TRBV5-1
j_call: TRBJ2-6
d_call: .
clone_size: .
cdr3_nt: TGCGCCAGCAGCTTGGCCCCCGGGGCACACATTTCAGGGGCCAACGTCCTGACTTTC
cdr3_aa: CASSLAPGAHISGANVLTF

cdr3_length: 17
v_call: TRBV18
j_call: TRBJ2-2
d_call: TRBD1
clone_size: .
cdr3_nt: TGTGCCAGCTCACCTCGGACAGGGGGCTCCAACACCGGGGAGCTGTTTTTT
cdr3_aa: CASSPRTGGSNTGELFF

cdr3_length: 16
v_call: TRBV5-4
j_call: TRBJ2-1
d_call: .
clone_size: .
cdr3_nt: TGTGCCAGCAGCTTTACCTCACGGGGTCGGTACAATGAGCAGTTCTTC
cdr3_aa: CASSFTSRGRYNEQFF

cdr3_length: 13
v_call: TRBV28
j_call: TRBJ1-2
d_call: .
clone_size: .
cdr3_nt: TGTGCCAGCAGTTTGGAGGGGACCGGTGGCTACACCTTC
cdr3_aa: CASSLEGTGGYTF

cdr3_length: 14
v_call: TRBV29-1
j_call: TRBJ2-5
d_call: TRBD2
clone_size: .
cdr3_nt: TGCAGCGTTGAAGGGCGACTAGCGGGAGAGACCCAGTACTTC
cdr3_aa: CSVEGRLAGETQYF

cdr3_length: 16
v_call: TRBV11-1
j_call: TRBJ2-3
d_call: TRBD2
clone_size: .
cdr3_nt: TGTGCCAGCAGCCCGCGACTAGCGGGAGGGCCGGATACGCAGTATTTT
cdr3_aa: CASSPRLAGGPDTQYF

cdr3_length: 15
v_call: TRBV5-4
j_call: TRBJ2-2
d_call: .
clone_size: .
cdr3_nt: TGTGCCAGCAGCCTGCAGGGTGCGAACACCGGGGAGCTGTTTTTT
cdr3_aa: CASSLQGANTGELFF

cdr3_length: 14
v_call: TRBV5-8
j_call: TRBJ2-2
d_call: TRBD2
clone_size: .
cdr3_nt: TGTGCCAGCAGCGGGGCTAGCGGGAGTGGGGAGCTGTTTTTT
cdr3_aa: CASSGASGSGELFF

cdr3_length: 15
v_call: TRBV5-4
j_call: TRBJ2-5
d_call: .
clone_size: .
cdr3_nt: TGTGCCAGCAGCTTGGGAGTACAGACTCAAGAGACCCAGTACTTC
cdr3_aa: CASSLGVQTQETQYF

cdr3_length: 14
v_call: TRBV11-3
j_call: TRBJ2-7
d_call: .
clone_size: .
cdr3_nt: TGTGCCAGCAGCTTAGCGGGCAGTGCCTACGAGCAGTACTTC
cdr3_aa: CASSLAGSAYEQYF

cdr3_length: 15
v_call: TRBV19
j_call: TRBJ2-7
d_call: TRBD2
clone_size: .
cdr3_nt: TGTGCCAGTAGTATCGGACTAGCGGGTACTTACGAGCAGTACTTC
cdr3_aa: CASSIGLAGTYEQYF

cdr3_length: 15
v_call: TRBV28
j_call: TRBJ2-3
d_call: .
clone_size: .
cdr3_nt: TGTGCCAGCACCGTACTAGGGGCTAGCACAGATACGCAGTATTTT
cdr3_aa: CASTVLGASTDTQYF

cdr3_length: 14
v_call: TRBV5-1
j_call: TRBJ2-2
d_call: .
clone_size: .
cdr3_nt: TGCGCCAGCACCGTCACCGCGATCGCCGGGGAGCTGTTTTTT
cdr3_aa: CASTVTAIAGELFF

cdr3_length: 11
v_call: TRBV20-1
j_call: TRBJ2-5
d_call: .
clone_size: .
cdr3_nt: TGCAGTGCTACGTACTGGGAGACCCAGTACTTC
cdr3_aa: CSATYWETQYF

cdr3_length: 16
v_call: TRBV9
j_call: TRBJ2-5
d_call: .
clone_size: once
cdr3_nt: TGTGCCAGCAGCGTGTTAAGTCGTGGGGCCCAAGAGACCCAGTACTTC
cdr3_aa: CASSVLSRGAQETQYF

cdr3_length: 15
v_call: TRBV9
j_call: TRBJ2-3
d_call: .
clone_size: .
cdr3_nt: TGTGCCAGCAGCGTAACGCCAGGAGCAAGGAATACGCAGTATTTT
cdr3_aa: CASSVTPGARNTQYF

cdr3_length: 16
v_call: TRBV5-4
j_call: TRBJ2-3
d_call: TRBD2
clone_size: .
cdr3_nt: TGTGCCAGCAGCTTATCAGCGGGAGAAGGTTCAGATACGCAGTATTTT
cdr3_aa: CASSLSAGEGSDTQYF

cdr3_length: 17
v_call: TRBV7-6
j_call: TRBJ1-3
d_call: .
clone_size: .
cdr3_nt: TGTGCCAGCAGCTCCCCCGAGGCTGGCCTATCTGGAAACACCATATATTTT
cdr3_aa: CASSSPEAGLSGNTIYF

cdr3_length: 18
v_call: TRBV6-1
j_call: TRBJ2-2
d_call: .
clone_size: .
cdr3_nt: TGTGCCAGCAGTGAAGTCGTTAGGACAGCCTTATTCACCGGGGAGCTGTTTTTT
cdr3_aa: CASSEVVRTALFTGELFF

cdr3_length: 15
v_call: TRBV6-5
j_call: TRBJ1-2
d_call: .
clone_size: few
cdr3_nt: TGTGCCAGCAGTTACTGGGACCGGAGTACGGATGGCTACACCTTC
cdr3_aa: CASSYWDRSTDGYTF

cdr3_length: 14
v_call: TRBV5-1
j_call: TRBJ2-1
d_call: .
clone_size: .
cdr3_nt: TGCGCCAGCAGCAATGGGCCTACCTACAATGAGCAGTTCTTC
cdr3_aa: CASSNGPTYNEQFF

cdr3_length: 16
v_call: TRBV7-2
j_call: TRBJ2-5
d_call: TRBD2
clone_size: .
cdr3_nt: TGTGCCAGCAGCTCGGGACTAGCGGGAGGAGGGGAGACCCAGTACTTC
cdr3_aa: CASSSGLAGGGETQYF

cdr3_length: 14
v_call: TRBV5-1
j_call: TRBJ2-4
d_call: .
clone_size: .
cdr3_nt: TGCGCCAGCAGCTTGTACCGGGACGGAAACATTCAGTACTTC
cdr3_aa: CASSLYRDGNIQYF

cdr3_length: 14
v_call: TRBV2
j_call: TRBJ1-5
d_call: .
clone_size: .
cdr3_nt: TGTGCCAGCAGTGAATCGGTGGGGAATCAGCCCCAGCATTTT
cdr3_aa: CASSESVGNQPQHF

cdr3_length: 13
v_call: TRBV28
j_call: TRBJ2-5
d_call: .
clone_size: once
cdr3_nt: TGTGCCAGCAGACAAGAAGTCCTAGAGACCCAGTACTTC
cdr3_aa: CASRQEVLETQYF

cdr3_length: 14
v_call: TRBV18
j_call: TRBJ2-7
d_call: TRBD2
clone_size: .
cdr3_nt: TGTGCCAGCTCACCAGGGAGGGGCCACTACGAGCAGTACTTC
cdr3_aa: CASSPGRGHYEQYF